The 8 T cell receptor beta chains below come from one sample, sequenced in a study of CXCR3-negative and CXCR3-positive naive CD8 T cells. TRB cDNA libraries were made by UMI-labeled 5' RACE. Using the 5' RACE reads, TCRdb records one entry per CDR3 protein without DNA. Its clone listing holds some 130,000 distinct CDR3 sequences. What was sequenced was naive CXCR3- CD8+ T cells from blood. Subset indicated: CD45RO-CCR7+CD27+CD95- naive CD8+ T cells lacking CXCR3 (TNR3-). All receptors derive from a human donor in good health. Some clones in this sample may be carry-over from other donors' samples.

V usage is TRBV7-6 and J usage is TRBJ2-1; without DNA, the TCRdb call of TRBD1 cannot be checked. CDR1 is SGHVS and CDR2 is FNYEAQ in the germline V gene. The CDR3 spans 17 residues. CDR3: CASSQTTGGYGYNEQFF.

The V gene is TRBV28, the J gene TRBJ2-7. This CDR3 contains 12 residues. From germline, CDR1 is MDHEN and CDR2 SYDVKM. The CDR3 here is CASSLMVYEQYF. Drawing the rest from reference TRBV28 and TRBJ2-7, the complete variable domain is DVKVTQSSRYLVKRTGEKVFLECVQDMDHENMFWYRQDPGLGLRLIYFSYDVKMKEKGDIPEGYSVSREKKERFSLILESASTNQTSMYLCASSLMVYEQYFGPGTRLTVT.

This chain uses TRBV29-1 with TRBJ1-1; with no DNA, the TCRdb D assignment of TRBD1 cannot be verified. The germline gives CDR1 SQVTM, CDR2 ANQGSEA. This CDR3 is 14 amino acids long. The CDR3: CSVEEGGLNTEAFF. Full variable domain (remainder filled in from reference TRBV29-1 and TRBJ1-1): SAVISQKPSRDICQRGTSLTIQCQVDSQVTMMFWYRQQPGQSLTLIATANQGSEATYESGFVIDKFPISRPNLTFSTLTVSNMSPEDSSIYLCSVEEGGLNTEAFFGQGTRLTVV.

This chain joins TRBV28 and TRBJ2-3; without DNA, the TCRdb call of TRBD1 cannot be checked. CDR1 and CDR2 from the germline V gene are MDHEN and SYDVKM. The CDR3 is 17 residues long. CDR3 amino acids: CASSLDSGGGFTDTQYF.

This sequence joins TRBV6-1 and TRBJ1-1; the TRBD1 assignment by TCRdb is unverifiable without DNA. CDR1 and CDR2 from the germline V gene are MNHNS and SASEGT. This CDR3 is built from 12 residues. The CDR3 reads CASSGTGDEAFF.

J is TRBJ2-1 and V is TRBV28. CDR3 length: 11 residues. Germline CDR1 MDHEN, CDR2 SYDVKM. CDR3 protein: CASSLINEQFF.

The chain carries TRBV12-3 or TRBV12-4 and TRBJ2-3; TCRdb's D call of TRBD1 is untestable without DNA. This CDR3 is built from 15 residues. CDR3 region: CASSFTDRGTDTQYF.

The gene calls are TRBV6-5 and TRBJ2-7. CDR1 is MNHEY and CDR2 is SVGAGI in the germline V gene. This CDR3 contains 13 residues. The CDR3 sequence is CASSYLLTYEQYF.